The clone carrying this T cell receptor (beta chain) showed up just a few times. These data come from a study of blood T cell repertoires in COVID-19. About the research overall: The United States, Italy and Spain provided the acute and convalescent COVID-19 samples. The analysed material was cDNA or gDNA that came from T cells, B-cell-depleted T cells, or PBMCs.

How the authors handled the data: Estimation of nucleated cell counts relied on the amplification of reference gene primers. Sequenced by immunoSEQ multiplex PCR; TCRdb stores in-frame clones only, minus some. V and J calls and clone size follow that table, whereas D and trimming were derived from the DNA. The sample holds about 89,000 clones, 75% to 95% seen once. CDR1 is MNHNY, CDR2 SVGAGI, per germline (reference sequence). Trimming took off 10 bases at V and 1 base at J, with 14 bases between the two ends. The CDR3 is 13 amino acids. This clonotype originated in a human donor with active COVID-19. The donor label of this sample is uncertain. The specimen sequenced was peripheral blood. This chain joins TRBV6-6 and TRBJ2-7, with a tentative D call TRBD1 (5 bases). The CDR3 sequence: CATEDITSYEQYF. The CDR3 DNA follows: TGTGCCACCGAGGACATAACGTCCTACGAGCAGTACTTC.